The T cell receptor (beta chain) described here comes from a study of tumor-infiltrating lymphocytes in primary liver carcinoma. Looking at the study overall: Each of the samples returned roughly 3.5 to 8 million productive TCRbeta reads (a yield similar across tissue types).

Losses at the gene ends were 6 bases for V and 7 bases for J; bases not matched to a gene: 7. Germline values: CDR1 MDHEN, CDR2 SYDVKM. This CDR3 contains 14 residues. Overall study results and limits: Tumor tissue displayed a significantly greater top-250-clone fraction than blood (p = 0.039).

Comments on this clonotype: Its antigen remains unknown. Lacking the conserved final phenylalanine or tryptophan, this CDR3 likely reflects a read error.

Unsorted whole blood yielded blood RNA, and germline DNA was extracted as well. Total RNA amounting to around 450 ng was the source from which TCR beta cDNA was made with a constant-region primer. The TCR beta library was amplified through three nested multiplex PCR rounds in a modified ARM-PCR procedure. In the first two PCR rounds, TRBV1-TRBV30 forward primers were paired with a C-beta reverse primer, and each round lasted roughly 9 cycles. TCRdb analysed the multiplex PCR reads with MiXCR anew, one entry per CDR3 protein. The sample includes 250,000 to 400,000 distinct CDR3 sequences, more than 55% seen only once; the top ten take around 9.5%.

The source material was peripheral blood. This rearrangement joins TRBV28 to TRBJ2-1, with 9 bases matching TRBD1. This TCR was sampled from a man aged 40-49 years with primary liver carcinoma and hepatitis B virus infection. CDR3: CASRPRDRVNEQFL. The DNA of the CDR3 is TGTGCCAGCAGGCCGCGGGACAGGGTTAATGAGCAGTTCCTC.